These 12 T cell receptor beta chains share one sample of origin, sequenced in a study of blood T cell repertoires in COVID-19. Assay: immunoSEQ multiplex PCR; the TCRdb copy retains only in-frame clones and omits some. The profile covers around 200,000 clones, with around 90% appearing a single time and about 0.58% taken by the ten largest. The sequencing input was peripheral blood. Every receptor here comes from a man aged 50-59 years with acute or convalescent COVID-19.

With regard to this clone: Other DNA sequences in the same sample also yield this CDR3. The CDR3 sequence is CATSRVNNEQFF. In DNA form, the CDR3 reads TGTGCCACCAGCAGAGTAAACAATGAGCAGTTCTTC. The chain is built from TRBV15 and TRBJ2-1, with D hard to call. Germline V gives CDR1 LNHNV, CDR2 YYDKDF (reference sequence). Trimming pared 1 base from V and 5 bases from J, leaving 3 bases between. This CDR3 region has 12 residues.

The chain carries TRBV5-1 and TRBJ2-7; D is uncertain. CDR3 length equals 13 residues. Germline loops: CDR1 SGHRS, CDR2 YFSETQ. V lost 1 base to trimming and J lost 6 bases, with 11 bases between them. The CDR3 reads CASSLSLVAEQYF. In nucleotides, the CDR3 is TGCGCCAGCAGCTTGAGTTTAGTCGCCGAGCAGTACTTC.

V is TRBV11-2 and J is TRBJ2-3; 12 positions agree with TRBD2. This CDR3 has 16 residues. The V gene end was trimmed by 1 base and the J gene end by 4 bases; junction bases not matched to a gene: 3. Germline CDR1 reads SGHAT; CDR2 reads FQNNGV. CDR3 loop: CASSLGTSGGSDTQYF. Written as DNA, the CDR3 is TGTGCCAGCAGCTTAGGTACTAGCGGGGGGTCAGATACGCAGTATTTT.

V gene TRBV4-1 combines with J gene TRBJ2-1; 8 bases map to TRBD2. Trimming took 0 bases from V and 5 from J; bases not matched to a gene: 6. The CDR3 covers 16 residues. Germline V gene data show CDR1 as MGHRA and CDR2 as YSYEKL. CDR3 sequence: CASSQDRLASNNEQFF. CDR3 DNA: TGCGCCAGCAGCCAAGATAGACTAGCGTCTAACAATGAGCAGTTCTTC.

This clone was seen a single time. The chain is built from TRBV7-8 and TRBJ2-1; 11 bases align to TRBD1. The CDR3 runs to 16 residues. The germline V gene encodes CDR1 SGHVS and CDR2 FQNEAQ. The V gene end was trimmed by 2 bases and the J gene end by 9 bases; junction bases not matched to a gene: 9. CDR3 loop: CASSLRGTGGSGEQFF. In DNA form, the CDR3 reads TGTGCCAGCAGCTTACGGGGGACAGGGGGTTCCGGTGAGCAGTTCTTC.

This chain links TRBV3-1 (or the pseudogene TRBV3-2) with TRBJ2-2; 7 bases fit TRBD2. V was clipped by 6 bases and J by 7 bases; unmatched bases: 8. From germline, CDR1 is LGHDT and CDR2 YNNKEL (reference sequence). This CDR3 is 14 amino acids long. CDR3 coding DNA: TGTGCCAGCAGACGACGGGAGGCGGACGGGGAGCTGTTTTTT. This codes for CASRRREADGELFF.

V and J are TRBV2 and TRBJ2-1, with 8 bases lining up with TRBD2. V was pared by 8 bases and J by 0 bases, with 12 bases of the junction left unmatched. CDR3 length equals 17 residues. Germline-derived CDR1 and CDR2 are SNHLY and FYNNEI. The CDR3 reads CASLGRAGASSYNEQFF. In DNA form, the CDR3 reads TGTGCCAGCCTCGGGAGGGCGGGGGCTAGCTCCTACAATGAGCAGTTCTTC.

The chain joins TRBV5-6 to TRBJ1-2; D remains ambiguous. CDR1 SGHDT and CDR2 YYEEEE come from the germline V gene. The CDR3 totals 14 residues. Trimming shortened V by 3 bases and J by 0 bases, and 9 bases separated the two germline ends. The CDR3, as DNA: TGTGCCAGCAGCTCCGGCGGAGCTAACTATGGCTACACCTTC. It codes for CASSSGGANYGYTF.

The chain couples TRBV12-3 or TRBV12-4 to TRBJ2-7, with 7 nucleotides matching TRBD2. J lost 3 bases, V lost 6 bases, and 5 bases had no gene match. CDR3 size: 13 residues. The CDR3: CASRSGGSYEQYF. CDR3 DNA: TGTGCCAGCAGGAGTGGCGGGAGCTACGAGCAGTACTTC.

This chain connects TRBV3-1 (or the pseudogene TRBV3-2) to TRBJ1-1; 12 nucleotides agree with TRBD1. CDR3 length equals 15 residues. CDR1 is LGHDT, CDR2 YNNKEL, per germline (reference sequence). V shed 4 bases and J 4 bases; nucleotides not matched to a gene: 4. In nucleotides, the CDR3 is TGTGCCAGCAGCCGGGGACAGGGGGCTAGCACTGAAGCTTTCTTT. As protein: CASSRGQGASTEAFF.

The CDR3 nucleotides read TGTGCCAGCAGCTCGTACTGGACTAGCGGGACGTACGAGCAGTACTTC. Encoded protein: CASSSYWTSGTYEQYF. V usage is TRBV7-8 and J usage is TRBJ2-7; 12 bases are a match to TRBD2. With V trimmed by 4 bases and J by 4 bases, 8 bases remained unmatched. Germline V gene lookup returns CDR1 SGHVS and CDR2 FQNEAQ. The CDR3 extends over 16 amino acids.

The chain recombines TRBV6-6 with TRBJ1-2; D remains ambiguous. CDR1 is MNHNY and CDR2 is SVGAGI in the germline V gene (reference sequence). Trimming pared 3 bases from V and 8 bases from J, leaving 13 bases between. The CDR3 is 13 residues long. CDR3 bases: TGTGCCAGCAGTTATAGGAGGGAGCTAGGCTACACCTTC. Amino acids: CASSYRRELGYTF.